The rows below give T cell receptor beta chains drawn from one sample of a study of T cell changes during pregnancy in multiple sclerosis. TCRdb's copy holds only in-frame clones and misses some; the assay was immunoSEQ multiplex PCR. Of more than 90,000 clones in the sample, approximately 90% are singletons; the top ten hold about 1.5%. Sequencing used peripheral blood, obtained in the third trimester of pregnancy. The receptors come from a female donor with multiple sclerosis, enrolled in a pregnancy study. The CDR3 runs from the conserved cysteine through the conserved F or W. Fields, in order: D gene, J gene, V gene, clone size, CDR3 DNA, CDR3 protein. The D gene is left open where the match is weak. Clone size is stated in some rows and not others, as once, few, many or a class when expanded.

>TRBD1|TRBJ2-7|TRBV6-5|-
TGTGCCAGCAGTTACGGGGACAGCCATCCCTACGAGCAGTACTTC
CASSYGDSHPYEQYF
>-|TRBJ1-5|TRBV19|once
TGTGCCAGTAGTGGGCAGGGCTGGAGCAATCAGCCCCAGCATTTT
CASSGQGWSNQPQHF
>TRBD1|TRBJ2-1|TRBV7-3|-
TGTGCCAGCAGCCGACAGGGCTTTCCATACAATGAGCAGTTCTTC
CASSRQGFPYNEQFF
>-|TRBJ1-3|TRBV10-1|-
TGCGCCAGCACTGACAGCTCTGGAAACACCATATATTTT
CASTDSSGNTIYF
>-|TRBJ2-3|TRBV5-1|-
TGCGCCAGCAGCTCCGCCGGGACATACACAGATACGCAGTATTTT
CASSSAGTYTDTQYF
>TRBD1|TRBJ1-1|TRBV7-9|-
TGTGCCAGCAGCTTCCCTGAACAGGGGCTGAAGACTGAAGCTTTCTTT
CASSFPEQGLKTEAFF
>-|TRBJ2-6|TRBV30|-
TGTGCCTGGAGTGCACAGGGCGATGGGGCCAACGTCCTGACTTTC
CAWSAQGDGANVLTF
>-|TRBJ1-5|TRBV18|-
TGTGCCAGCTCATGGGGAGTGTCGGATAATCAGCCCCAGCATTTT
CASSWGVSDNQPQHF
>-|TRBJ1-1|TRBV7-9|-
TGTGCCAGCAGCTTAGCGGGAGGGGGGGGGTTGAACACTGAAGCTTTCTTT
CASSLAGGGGLNTEAFF
>TRBD2|TRBJ2-1|TRBV4-1|-
TGCGCCAGCAGCCACTCGGGACCTGGACTAGCGGGAGTCCGCGGCAATGAGCAGTTCTTC
CASSHSGPGLAGVRGNEQFF
>-|TRBJ1-4|TRBV25-1|-
TGTGCCAGCAGTGAATGGGGGCAAGACGAAAAACTGTTTTTT
CASSEWGQDEKLFF
>TRBD2|TRBJ2-3|TRBV4-2|-
TGTGCCAGCAGCCAAGTGTCCCTAGCGGGAGTGGGTGTGGATACGCAGTATTTT
CASSQVSLAGVGVDTQYF
>-|TRBJ2-2|TRBV2|-
TGTGCCAGCAGTGAAAACAGCCACACCGGGGAGCTGTTTTTT
CASSENSHTGELFF
>TRBD1|TRBJ1-3|TRBV6-1|-
TGTGCCAGCACATCCCCACCGACAGGGAGGAACACCATATATTTT
CASTSPPTGRNTIYF
>-|TRBJ1-4|TRBV9|once
TGTGCCAGCAGCGCCCAAGCCCCCCCACTTAATGAAAAACTGTTTTTT
CASSAQAPPLNEKLFF
>TRBD1|TRBJ1-4|TRBV28|-
TGTGCCAGCAGTGTAGGACAGGGGCCCGGCTCAACTAATGAAAAACTGTTTTTT
CASSVGQGPGSTNEKLFF
>-|TRBJ1-3|TRBV27|-
TGTGCCAGCAGCTCGACCCCCCCAAAACAGGGTTTGAATCCTGGAAACACCATATATTTT
CASSSTPPKQGLNPGNTIYF
>-|TRBJ1-2|TRBV5-1|-
TGCGCCAGCAGCTTACAACAGGGTTCAGGTGGCTACACCTTC
CASSLQQGSGGYTF
>TRBD1|TRBJ1-3|TRBV2|-
TGTGCCAGCGATGAACAGGGGAGACCTGGAAACACCATATATTTT
CASDEQGRPGNTIYF
>-|TRBJ2-2|TRBV4-1|-
TGCGCCAGCAGCCAAGTCGGGTTAAACACCGGGGAGCTGTTTTTT
CASSQVGLNTGELFF
>-|TRBJ2-7|TRBV15|-
TGTGCCACCAGCAGAGATGGATTGGACAGCCGGCGTGAGCAGTACTTC
CATSRDGLDSRREQYF
>-|TRBJ2-2|TRBV11-2|-
TGTGCCAGCAGCTTGCGGGGCTCTGGGACCGGGGAGCTGTTTTTT
CASSLRGSGTGELFF
>-|TRBJ1-1|TRBV14|-
TGTGCCAGCAGCCCGACATGGAACACTGAAGCTTTCTTT
CASSPTWNTEAFF
>TRBD2|TRBJ2-1|TRBV9|-
TGTGCCAGCAGCGTAGAGGATAGCGGGAGGCCTGTTGAGCGATTCTTC
CASSVEDSGRPVERFF
>TRBD2|TRBJ2-3|TRBV18|-
TGTGCCAGCTCAGAGAGCGGGGGGGCTCCGTATTTT
CASSESGGAPYF
>TRBD2|TRBJ2-1|TRBV9|-
TGTGCCAGCAGCCCGGGACTAGTTTATGAGCAGTTCTTC
CASSPGLVYEQFF
>-|TRBJ1-1|TRBV2|-
TGTGCCAGCACAAGCGGGCCGGGGGCTTTCTTT
CASTSGPGAFF
>TRBD2|TRBJ2-2|TRBV2|-
TGTGCCAGCGATAACCCCTCTCTAGCGGGGGGGCCAACCGGGGAGCTGTTTTTT
CASDNPSLAGGPTGELFF
>TRBD2|TRBJ2-5|TRBV7-9|once
TGTGCCAGCAACGGCCTTGGGGAGGGGGAGACCCAGTACTTC
CASNGLGEGETQYF
>TRBD1|TRBJ2-6|TRBV6-5|-
TGTGCCAGCAGCTTGACAGGGACTGGGGCCAACGTCCTGACTTTC
CASSLTGTGANVLTF
>-|TRBJ2-7|TRBV5-1|once
TGCGCCAGCAGCTTGGCAGTGACAGGAGCCTACGAGCAGTACTTC
CASSLAVTGAYEQYF
>TRBD2|TRBJ2-1|TRBV19|-
TGTGCCAGTGGTATTCGGACTAGCGGGAACCATTATGAGCAGTTCTTC
CASGIRTSGNHYEQFF
>-|TRBJ1-1|TRBV7-2|-
TGTGCCAGCAGCTCCACTTCAAACACTGAAGCTTTCTTT
CASSSTSNTEAFF
>TRBD1|TRBJ1-6|TRBV4-1|-
TGCGCCAGCAGCCAGGGACAGAGTAATTCACCCCTCCACTTT
CASSQGQSNSPLHF
>TRBD2|TRBJ2-1|TRBV7-2|-
TGTGCCAGCAGCTTATATAGCGGGAGGGCCCCGGGTGGGGATGAGCAGTTCTTC
CASSLYSGRAPGGDEQFF
>-|TRBJ1-4|TRBV25-1|-
TGTGCCAGCAGTGAAATGGGAAGAGGGCTTAATGAAAAACTGTTTTTT
CASSEMGRGLNEKLFF
>TRBD1|TRBJ2-7|TRBV6-5|-
TGTGCCAGCAGTTACGGACAGGGGGCCTACGAGCAGTACTTC
CASSYGQGAYEQYF
>-|TRBJ2-7|TRBV2|-
TGTGCCAGCAGTGAGGGGCAAGACAGGCCAAATGACTTC
CASSEGQDRPNDF
>TRBD1|TRBJ1-4|TRBV4-1|once
TGCGCCAGCAGCCAAGATTCCGGGACAGGCGAAAAACTGTTTTTT
CASSQDSGTGEKLFF
>TRBD1|TRBJ1-1|TRBV7-3|once
TGTGCCAGCAGCCAGGACAGGGGGAGCACTGAAGCTTTCTTT
CASSQDRGSTEAFF
>-|TRBJ1-1|TRBV6-5|-
TGTGCCAGCAGGCGGGACTCCGCGGCTTTCTTT
CASRRDSAAFF
>TRBD1|TRBJ1-5|TRBV28|-
TGTGCCAGCAGATCGACAGGGGGGAAGCCCCAGCATTTT
CASRSTGGKPQHF
>-|TRBJ1-2|TRBV19|-
TGTGCCAGTAGTTCCCAGATACCCGAGGGTGGCTACACCTTC
CASSSQIPEGGYTF
>-|TRBJ1-2|TRBV6-5|-
TGTGCCAGCACCGACTTGGGTTCCAACTATGGCTACACCTTC
CASTDLGSNYGYTF
>TRBD1|TRBJ1-6|TRBV5-1|-
TGCGCCAGCAGCCGGGACAGGGGGGGGACGTTGGACTCCTATAATTCACCCCTCCACTTT
CASSRDRGGTLDSYNSPLHF
>-|TRBJ1-6|TRBV4-2|-
TGTGCCAGCAGCCAAGTTCCGGTAGGGGAGGGAAATAATTCACCCCTCCACTTT
CASSQVPVGEGNNSPLHF
>-|TRBJ1-2|TRBV28|-
TGTGCCAGCAGTGAGGGACTGCGTAACTATGGCTACACCTTC
CASSEGLRNYGYTF
>-|TRBJ2-3|TRBV5-1|-
TGCGCCAGCAGCTTAAGTGCGTTACTAGGCACAGATACGCAGTATTTT
CASSLSALLGTDTQYF